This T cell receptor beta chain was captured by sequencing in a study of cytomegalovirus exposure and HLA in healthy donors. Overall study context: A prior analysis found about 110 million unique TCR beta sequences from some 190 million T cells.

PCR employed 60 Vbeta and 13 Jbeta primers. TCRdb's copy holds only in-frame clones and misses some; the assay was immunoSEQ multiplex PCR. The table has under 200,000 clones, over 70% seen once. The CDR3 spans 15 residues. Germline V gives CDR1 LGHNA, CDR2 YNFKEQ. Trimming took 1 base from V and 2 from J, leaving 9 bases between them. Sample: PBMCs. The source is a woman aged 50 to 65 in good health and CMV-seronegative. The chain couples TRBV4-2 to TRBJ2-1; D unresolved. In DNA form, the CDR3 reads TGTGCCAGCAGCCAAGGACTCAAACCCTACAATGAGCAGTTCTTC. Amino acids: CASSQGLKPYNEQFF.